The TCR beta chain under discussion was sequenced for a study of T cells after yellow fever vaccination. A single record per CDR3 protein comes from TCRdb applying MiXCR to the 5' RACE reads. The profile shows 230,000 or so distinct CDR3 sequences, approximately 6.8% of them singletons. This CDR3 has 16 amino acids. Germline V gene data show CDR1 as SGHRS and CDR2 as YFSETQ. After removal of 0 bases from V and 4 bases from J, the junction contained 8 bases not matched to a gene. This clonotype was detected many times. No antigen is known for it. General observations from the study: Contaminating bulk clonotypes could be abundant in FACS-sorted repertoires. The booster response re-showed most primary clones: approximately 95% CD4, roughly 91% CD8.

This sequence was found in a young man who received the YFV17D yellow fever vaccine. The chain joins TRBV5-1 to TRBJ1-1, with 8 bases fitting TRBD1. Sequencing used CD4+ T cells sorted from PBMCs, obtained on the day of the yellow fever booster vaccination. The CDR3 nucleotides are TGCGCCAGCAGCTTGGAACCCAGGGGGCGCATCACTGAAGCTTTCTTT. This translates into CASSLEPRGRITEAFF.